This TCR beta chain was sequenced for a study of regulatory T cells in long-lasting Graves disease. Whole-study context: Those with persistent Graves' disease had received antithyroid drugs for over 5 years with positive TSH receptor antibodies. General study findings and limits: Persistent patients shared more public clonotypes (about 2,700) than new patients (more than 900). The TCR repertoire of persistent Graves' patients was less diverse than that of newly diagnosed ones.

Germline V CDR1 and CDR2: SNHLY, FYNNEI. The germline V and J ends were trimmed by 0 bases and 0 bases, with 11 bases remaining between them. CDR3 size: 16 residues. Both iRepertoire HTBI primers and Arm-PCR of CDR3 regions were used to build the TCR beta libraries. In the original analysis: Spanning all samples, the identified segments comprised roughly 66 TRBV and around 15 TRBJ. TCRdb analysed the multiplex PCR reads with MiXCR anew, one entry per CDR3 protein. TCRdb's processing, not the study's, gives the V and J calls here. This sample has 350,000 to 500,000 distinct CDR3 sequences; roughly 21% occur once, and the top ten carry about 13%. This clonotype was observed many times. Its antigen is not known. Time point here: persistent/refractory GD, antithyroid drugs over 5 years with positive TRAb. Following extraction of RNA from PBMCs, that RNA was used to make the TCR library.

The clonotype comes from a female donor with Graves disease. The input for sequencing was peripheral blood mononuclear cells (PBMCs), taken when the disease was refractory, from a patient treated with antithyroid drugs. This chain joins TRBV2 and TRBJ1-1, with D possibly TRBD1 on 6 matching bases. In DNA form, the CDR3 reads TGTGCCAGCAGTGAAGCGCGAGGGGGGGTGAACACTGAAGCTTTCTTT. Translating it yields CASSEARGGVNTEAFF.